The 26 T cell receptor beta chains below all came from one sample that was sequenced in a study of blood T cells in healthy people across ages. Through a sample-barcoded 5' primer and a J-beta primer mix, a second PCR was run for roughly 6 to 12 cycles. TCRdb ran MiXCR on the 5' RACE reads and lists one entry per CDR3 protein. The sample gives about 620,000 distinct CDR3 sequences, under 25% of which show up once; roughly 3.6% is in the top ten. The sequencing sample was made of blood. The receptors were sampled from a man in his 70s in good health.

This clonotype was recorded at least ten times. This chain links TRBV27 with TRBJ2-1; a weak D match, TRBD2 (5 bases). Trimming removed 3 bases at V and 5 bases at J, with 17 bases between. Germline V gives CDR1 MNHEY, CDR2 SMNVEV (reference sequence). The CDR3 totals 16 residues. The CDR3 coding sequence is TGTGCCAGCAGTTTTCTGACCGGACTCCAACACAATGAGCAGTTCTTC. Translating it yields CASSFLTGLQHNEQFF.

In its sample, this clonotype was seen a few times. J is TRBJ2-1 and V is TRBV29-1; D not certain. The CDR3 loop spans 15 amino acids. V lost 1 base and J 0 bases, leaving 10 bases between the germline ends. CDR1 is SQVTM, CDR2 ANQGSEA, per germline. The CDR3 DNA reads as TGCAGCGTTGAAGGTGGAAGGAGCTCCTACAATGAGCAGTTCTTC. It encodes CSVEGGRSSYNEQFF.

This clonotype was observed at least ten times. The rearrangement joins TRBV11-2 to TRBJ2-1, with D possibly being TRBD1 or TRBD2 (5 bases each). CDR1 SGHAT and CDR2 FQNNGV come from the germline V gene. CDR3 size: 16 residues. V was clipped by 6 bases and J by 0 bases, with 15 bases between them. The CDR3 DNA follows: TGTGCCAGCAGTACCGGGACCCCGAGCTCCTACAATGAGCAGTTCTTC. Encoded protein: CASSTGTPSSYNEQFF. Filled out from reference TRBV11-2 and TRBJ2-1, the complete variable domain reads EAGVAQSPRYKIIEKRQSVAFWCNPISGHATLYWYQQILGQGPKLLIQFQNNGVVDDSQLPKDRFSAERLKGVDSTLKIQPAKLEDSAVYLCASSTGTPSSYNEQFFGPGTRLTVL.

V is TRBV5-1 and J is TRBJ2-1, with TRBD2 matching over 11 bases. The CDR3 is 15 amino acids. V gave up 3 bases and J gave up 4 bases; unmatched junction bases: 3. The germline CDR1 and CDR2 sequences are SGHRS and YFSETQ. CDR3 amino acids: CASSSVAGGYNEQFF. CDR3 DNA sequence: TGCGCCAGCAGCTCTGTAGCGGGAGGGTACAATGAGCAGTTCTTC.

Ten or more counts support this clonotype. The chain recombines TRBV11-2 with TRBJ2-1; 10 bases agree with TRBD2. The CDR3 loop spans 18 amino acids. Unmatched junction bases numbered 7, after V lost 2 bases and J lost 0 bases. Germline lookup yields CDR1 SGHAT and CDR2 FQNNGV. The CDR3: CASSLLAGDYSSYNEQFF. The CDR3 DNA reads as TGTGCCAGCAGCTTACTAGCGGGGGACTATAGCTCCTACAATGAGCAGTTCTTC.

This clonotype has only a few counts. The chain couples TRBV6-6 to TRBJ2-5; D remains ambiguous. The length of the CDR3 is 14 residues. V lost 6 bases to trimming and J lost 1 base, with 12 bases between them. In germline, CDR1 is MNHNY, CDR2 SVGAGI (reference sequence). The CDR3 loop reads CASRFRVGQETQYF. As DNA, the CDR3 is TGTGCCAGCAGATTTAGGGTAGGCCAAGAGACCCAGTACTTC.

This clonotype was recorded many times. The chain recombines TRBV29-1 with TRBJ1-5, with 7 bases lining up with TRBD1. The V gene end was trimmed by 4 bases and the J gene end by 2 bases; junction bases not matched to a gene: 2. Germline V gene data show CDR1 as SQVTM and CDR2 as ANQGSEA. This CDR3 has 13 amino acids. The CDR3 sequence: CSVGQGGNQPQHF. For the CDR3, the DNA is TGCAGCGTTGGACAGGGAGGCAATCAGCCCCAGCATTTT.

The chain carries TRBV20-1 and TRBJ1-5, with a weak D call TRBD2 (6 bases). The DNA end lines up better with TRBJ2-3; the J call may be wrong. The CDR3 totals 15 residues. The germline gives CDR1 DFQATT, CDR2 SNEGSKA (reference sequence). The CDR3 coding sequence is TGCAGTGCTAGAGATTCGGGGCGAGGGAGGCAGCCCCAGTATTTT. Translation gives CSARDSGRGRQPQYF.

This clonotype was found a few times. A junction end diverges from the germline sequence, so it may reflect a read error. The gene calls are TRBV15 and TRBJ2-7; no reliable D call. CDR1 and CDR2 (germline): LNHNV, YYDKDF (reference sequence). This CDR3 has 13 amino acids. Written as DNA, the CDR3 is TGTGCCGCCAGCTTGGAACCAGACTACGAGCAGTACTTC. Encoded protein: CAASLEPDYEQYF.

This clonotype appeared many times. The genes are TRBV28 and TRBJ2-7, with TRBD1 identical over 7 bases. Germline trimming cut 2 bases from V and 3 bases from J; bases unmatched to any gene: 4. Germline loops: CDR1 MDHEN, CDR2 SYDVKM. The CDR3 runs to 14 residues. CDR3 coding DNA: TGTGCCAGCAGTTTAAGACGGGACAGCTACGAGCAGTACTTC. This codes for CASSLRRDSYEQYF.

Concerning this clonotype: One end of the junction does not line up with germline, which may come from a read error. This chain connects TRBV7-7 to TRBJ1-4; D is unresolved. The CDR3 is made up of 15 amino acids. Germline V gene sequence: CDR1 SSHAT, CDR2 FNYEAQ (reference sequence). The CDR3 protein is CASSLTYGPNEKLFF. The CDR3 DNA follows: TGTGCTAGCAGCTTAACGTACGGACCTAATGAAAAACTGTTTTTT.

There are a few counts of this clonotype. The rearrangement joins TRBV10-3 to TRBJ1-2; no firm D call. The CDR3 loop spans 15 amino acids. V lost 2 bases and J lost 0, with 10 bases in between. The germline gives CDR1 ENHRY, CDR2 SYGVKD. The CDR3 loop reads CAISEQQGANYGYTF. As DNA, the CDR3 is TGTGCCATCAGTGAGCAACAAGGCGCTAACTATGGCTACACCTTC.

This clonotype was counted a few times. The V and J genes are TRBV2 and TRBJ1-2; D uncertain. This CDR3 contains 15 residues. The V end lost 0 bases, the J end lost 3 bases, and 11 bases lay between the germline ends. The germline V gene has CDR1 SNHLY and CDR2 FYNNEI. The DNA for the CDR3 is TGTGCCAGCAGTGAAGCCCTCCGAACTTACTATGGCTACACCTTC. Its translation is CASSEALRTYYGYTF. Together with reference TRBV2 and TRBJ1-2, the CDR3 gives the full variable domain: EPEVTQTPSHQVTQMGQEVILRCVPISNHLYFYWYRQILGQKVEFLVSFYNNEISEKSEIFDDQFSVERPDGSNFTLKIRSTKLEDSAMYFCASSEALRTYYGYTFGSGTRLTVV.

This clonotype was counted a few times. V is TRBV5-6 and J is TRBJ2-3; no firm D call. The V end lost 5 bases, the J end lost 12 bases, and 19 bases lay between the germline ends. The CDR3 consists of 13 residues. Per the germline V gene, CDR1 is SGHDT and CDR2 is YYEEEE. CDR3 loop: CASSTAAVGRQYF. CDR3 nucleotides: TGTGCCAGCAGTACCGCGGCGGTGGGTAGACAGTATTTT. Full variable domain (missing parts from reference TRBV5-6 and TRBJ2-3): DAGVTQSPTHLIKTRGQQVTLRCSPKSGHDTVSWYQQALGQGPQFIFQYYEEEERQRGNFPDRFSGHQFPNYSSELNVNALLLGDSALYLCASSTAAVGRQYFGPGTRLTVL.

The chain joins TRBV18 to TRBJ1-4, with D unresolved. The germline CDR1 and CDR2 sequences are KGHSH and LQKENI. Trimming removed 5 bases from V and 0 bases from J, with 10 bases in between. The CDR3 runs to 15 residues. The CDR3 DNA follows: TGTGCCAGCTCATTCAATCACGCAACTAATGAAAAACTGTTTTTT. It yields the protein CASSFNHATNEKLFF.

This clonotype was found a few times. This chain uses TRBV7-2 with TRBJ2-2; no clear D. V gave up 1 base and J gave up 3 bases, with 9 bases separating them. CDR1 and CDR2 from the germline V gene are SGHTA and FQGNSA. The CDR3 sequence is 15 residues long. In nucleotides, the CDR3 is TGTGCCAGCAGCTTAGACTTAGGACACACCGGGGAGCTGTTTTTT. Translation gives CASSLDLGHTGELFF.

The chain employs TRBV6-1 and TRBJ1-5; perhaps TRBD1 as D (5 bases). From germline, CDR1 is MNHNS and CDR2 SASEGT. The CDR3 sequence is 15 residues long. V was shortened by 3 bases and J by 4 bases, with 13 bases between the two germline ends. The CDR3, as DNA: TGTGCCAGCAGTGAGGGGGGTAGTAGAAATCAGCCCCAGCATTTT. Translating it yields CASSEGGSRNQPQHF.

This clonotype was counted between two and nine times. The genes are TRBV28 and TRBJ2-1; 9 nucleotides match TRBD1. The ends lost 1 base at V and 4 bases at J; junction bases unmatched: 5. Germline V gives CDR1 MDHEN, CDR2 SYDVKM. The CDR3 contains 16 residues. The CDR3 DNA reads TGTGCCAGCAGTTTATACAGGGGGCATAGTTACAATGAGCAGTTCTTC. Translating gives CASSLYRGHSYNEQFF.

The chain has TRBV28 and TRBJ2-7; 10 nucleotides align to TRBD2. CDR1 and CDR2 (germline): MDHEN, SYDVKM. The V and J ends lost 10 bases and 5 bases, in that order; junction bases with no gene match: 8. CDR3 length: 13 amino acids. This CDR3 is CATSLAGEDEQYF. The DNA for the CDR3 is TGTGCCACCTCCCTAGCGGGAGAAGACGAGCAGTACTTC. Combining the CDR3 with reference TRBV28 and TRBJ2-7 gives the whole variable domain DVKVTQSSRYLVKRTGEKVFLECVQDMDHENMFWYRQDPGLGLRLIYFSYDVKMKEKGDIPEGYSVSREKKERFSLILESASTNQTSMYLCATSLAGEDEQYFGPGTRLTVT.

This chain uses TRBV5-1 with TRBJ2-7; 7 positions match TRBD2. In germline, CDR1 is SGHRS, CDR2 YFSETQ. This CDR3 spans 14 amino acids. With 3 bases clipped from V and 2 bases from J, the junction kept 5 bases outside the gene matches. CDR3 amino acids: CASSSGLGTYEQYF. Written as DNA, the CDR3 is TGCGCCAGCAGCTCTGGACTAGGGACCTACGAGCAGTACTTC.

This clonotype was seen only a few times. A much larger clone is a single base away; this may be a read error. The chain carries TRBV20-1 and TRBJ1-4; TRBD1 might be the D (5 bases). The CDR3 runs 12 residues. Germline V lookup: CDR1 DFQATT, CDR2 SNEGSKA (reference sequence). This CDR3 reads CSARVGDEKLLF. In DNA form, the CDR3 reads TGCAGTGCTAGGGTAGGGGATGAAAAACTGCTTTTT.

This chain links TRBV2 with TRBJ2-1, with 8 bases fitting TRBD2. Germline V lookup: CDR1 SNHLY, CDR2 FYNNEI. This CDR3 has 12 amino acids. V was clipped by 6 bases and J by 7 bases; unmatched bases: 2. The CDR3 protein is CASRGLGNEQFF. The CDR3, as DNA: TGTGCCAGCAGGGGACTAGGTAATGAGCAGTTCTTC.

The table lists this clonotype with a few counts. The chain uses TRBV2 and TRBJ2-5; 8 nucleotides match TRBD1. V shed 2 bases, J shed 5 bases, and the junction held 7 bases outside the gene matches. From germline, CDR1 is SNHLY and CDR2 FYNNEI. CDR3 length equals 15 residues. The CDR3 nucleotides are TGTGCCAGCAGTGAAAGGGGACAGGATTCGGAGACCCAGTACTTC. Its translation: CASSERGQDSETQYF.

In its sample, this clonotype was seen a few times. The genes are TRBV6-6 and TRBJ2-5; the D gene could be TRBD1 or TRBD2 (5 bases each). CDR1 is MNHNY and CDR2 is SVGAGI in the germline V gene (reference sequence). The CDR3 runs to 12 residues. The V gene lost 2 bases and the J gene lost 13 bases, with 14 bases spanning the gap. The CDR3 here is CASSYSLSGRYF. The CDR3 coding sequence is TGTGCCAGCAGTTACAGTTTGTCGGGGCGGTACTTC.

The chain recombines TRBV12-3 or TRBV12-4 with TRBJ2-2; D is perhaps TRBD2 (5 bases). V was shortened by 6 bases and J by 4 bases, with 9 bases between the two germline ends. The CDR3 spans 13 residues. CDR3 in amino acids: CASRRGGTGELFF. In nucleotides, the CDR3 is TGTGCCAGCAGGCGCGGAGGCACCGGGGAGCTGTTTTTT.

A note on this clonotype: Relative to the germline gene, one junction end is altered; a read error may explain this. V usage is TRBV6-5 and J usage is TRBJ2-3; D not certain. The CDR3 runs 15 residues. The germline CDR1 and CDR2 sequences are MNHEY and SVGAGI. The CDR3 protein is CASSYSTRATDTQYF. CDR3 bases: TGTGCCAGCAGTTACTCGACACGGGCCACAGATACGCAATATTTT.